This T cell receptor beta chain was obtained from a study of T-cell reconstitution after alpha-beta-depleted transplantation in children. Germline V lookup: CDR1 SGDLS, CDR2 YYNGEE. The germline V and J ends were trimmed by 3 bases and 6 bases, with 13 bases remaining between them. This CDR3 is built from 13 residues. Unique molecular identifiers tagged the TCRbeta library. TCRdb redid the calling of the PCR reads with MiXCR, one entry per CDR3 protein. Counted here are roughly 490,000 distinct CDR3 sequences, approximately 10% occurring once; the ten biggest clones make up 14%. The TCR was taken from a female patient aged 2 to 10 who had a stem cell transplant for aplastic anemia, so the T cells may come from the graft donor. Specimen: PBMCs, mostly from graft donor cells, collected 180 days after TCRalphabeta/CD19-depleted stem cell transplant. J is TRBJ2-7 and V is TRBV9; D ambiguous. The CDR3 reads CASSAFVGAEQYV. CDR3 in DNA: TGTGCCAGCAGCGCCTTTGTGGGCGCCGAGCAGTACGTC.